This TCR beta chain was captured by sequencing in a study of response to subunit inactivated influenza vaccine. Study observations and caveats: Researchers suggested that each seasonal influenza vaccination recruits few new T cells.

TCRdb ran MiXCR on the RT-PCR reads and lists one entry per CDR3 protein. The table has roughly 570,000 distinct CDR3 sequences, roughly 15% seen once. CDR1 and CDR2 (germline): MNHEY, SVGEGT. The CDR3 consists of 15 residues. Trimming removed 2 bases from V and 9 bases from J, with 17 bases in between. This clonotype was seen repeatedly, ten times or more. Antigen: not known. This TCR derives from a man aged 50 to 60 who received an inactivated influenza vaccine. The V call is TRBV6-2 or TRBV6-3, the J call TRBJ1-5, with D maybe TRBD1 (6 bases). Material: PBMCs from blood, obtained roughly 12 days after vaccination. The CDR3 loop reads CASSYQEGDVRPQHF. The DNA of the CDR3 is TGTGCCAGCAGTTACCAGGAGGGGGACGTTCGGCCCCAGCATTTT.